These 3 T cell receptor beta chains share one sample of origin, sequenced in a study of blood T cell repertoires in COVID-19. TCRdb's table, derived via immunoSEQ multiplex PCR, lists solely in-frame clones and lacks some. The data hold 69,000 or so clones, with 90% observed a single time. Material: peripheral blood. These receptors came from a man between 45 and 60 years old with acute or convalescent COVID-19.

The CDR3 nucleotides are TGTGCCAGCAGCTTTAACGGCGGGGAGTCCGAGCAGTACTTC. It is translated as CASSFNGGESEQYF. The chain recombines TRBV5-4 with TRBJ2-7, with D possibly being TRBD2 (6 bases). V shed 2 bases and J shed 6 bases, with 15 bases lying between them. The CDR3 is 14 residues long. The germline CDR1 and CDR2 sequences are SGHNT and YYREEE (reference sequence). Supplemented by reference TRBV5-4 and TRBJ2-7, the full variable domain reads ETGVTQSPTHLIKTRGQQVTLRCSSQSGHNTVSWYQQALGQGPQFIFQYYREEENGRGNFPPRFSGLQFPNYSSELNVNALELDDSALYLCASSFNGGESEQYFGPGTRLTVT.

J is TRBJ1-1 and V is TRBV12-3 or TRBV12-4, with D uncertain. The CDR3 length is 13 residues. V was clipped by 2 bases and J by 6 bases, with 10 bases between them. The CDR3 DNA is TGTGCCAGCAGTTTATATCGAACATCTGAAGCTTTCTTT. Amino acid sequence: CASSLYRTSEAFF.

The rearrangement joins TRBV19 to TRBJ1-2; D is unclear. The CDR3 extends over 15 amino acids. Looked up from germline, CDR1 is LNHDA and CDR2 is SQIVND (reference sequence). The V end was cut by 6 bases, the J end by 0 bases, with 14 bases between. CDR3 protein: CASRIFDNPNYGYTF. CDR3 nucleotide sequence: TGTGCCAGTAGAATATTCGACAACCCTAACTATGGCTACACCTTC.